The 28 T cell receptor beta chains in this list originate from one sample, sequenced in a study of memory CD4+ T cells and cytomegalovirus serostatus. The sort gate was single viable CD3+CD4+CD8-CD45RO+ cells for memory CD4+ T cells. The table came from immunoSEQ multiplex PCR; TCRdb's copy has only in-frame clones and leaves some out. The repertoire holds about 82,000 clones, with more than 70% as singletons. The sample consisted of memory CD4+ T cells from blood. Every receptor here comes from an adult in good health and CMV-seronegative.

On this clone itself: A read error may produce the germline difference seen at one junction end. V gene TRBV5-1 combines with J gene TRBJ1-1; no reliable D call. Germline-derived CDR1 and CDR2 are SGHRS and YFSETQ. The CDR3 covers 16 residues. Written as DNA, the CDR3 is TGCGCCAGCTGCTTAAGCGGCGGGGTTTCATACACTGAAGCTTTCTTT. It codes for CASCLSGGVSYTEAFF.

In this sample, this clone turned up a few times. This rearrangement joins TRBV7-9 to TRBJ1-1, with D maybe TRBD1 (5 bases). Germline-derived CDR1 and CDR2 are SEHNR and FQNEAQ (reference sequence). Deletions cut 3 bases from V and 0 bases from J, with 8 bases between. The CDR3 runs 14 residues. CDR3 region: CASSFQTVNTEAFF. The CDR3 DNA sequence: TGTGCCAGCAGCTTTCAGACAGTGAACACTGAAGCTTTCTTT. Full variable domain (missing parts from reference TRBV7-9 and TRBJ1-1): DTGVSQNPRHKITKRGQNVTFRCDPISEHNRLYWYRQTLGQGPEFLTYFQNEAQLEKSRLLSDRFSAERPKGSFSTLEIQRTEQGDSAMYLCASSFQTVNTEAFFGQGTRLTVV.

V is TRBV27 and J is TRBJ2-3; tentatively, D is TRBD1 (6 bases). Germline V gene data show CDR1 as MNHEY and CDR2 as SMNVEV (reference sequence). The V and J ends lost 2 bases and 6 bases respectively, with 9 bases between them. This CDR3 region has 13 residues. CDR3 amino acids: CASSLAGADTQYF. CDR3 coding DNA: TGTGCCAGCAGTTTAGCAGGGGCCGATACGCAGTATTTT.

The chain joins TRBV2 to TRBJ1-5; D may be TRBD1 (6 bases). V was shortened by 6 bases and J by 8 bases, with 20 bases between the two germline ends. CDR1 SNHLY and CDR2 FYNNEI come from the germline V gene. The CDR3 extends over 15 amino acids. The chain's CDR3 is CASRRAGALSEPQHF. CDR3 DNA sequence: TGTGCCAGCAGGAGGGCGGGGGCTCTGTCAGAGCCCCAGCATTTT.

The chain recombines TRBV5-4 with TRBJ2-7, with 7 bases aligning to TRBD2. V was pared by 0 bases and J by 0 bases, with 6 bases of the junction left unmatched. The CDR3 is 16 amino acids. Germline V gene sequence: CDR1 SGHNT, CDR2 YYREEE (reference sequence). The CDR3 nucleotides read TGTGCCAGCAGCTTGGATCCAGCGGGGAGCTCCTACGAGCAGTACTTC. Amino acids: CASSLDPAGSSYEQYF.

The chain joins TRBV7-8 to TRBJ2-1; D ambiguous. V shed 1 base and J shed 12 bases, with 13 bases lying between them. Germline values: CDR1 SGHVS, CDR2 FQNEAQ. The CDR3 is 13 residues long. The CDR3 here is CASSLDVVGSQFF. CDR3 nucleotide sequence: TGTGCCAGCAGCTTAGATGTGGTGGGATCGCAGTTCTTC.

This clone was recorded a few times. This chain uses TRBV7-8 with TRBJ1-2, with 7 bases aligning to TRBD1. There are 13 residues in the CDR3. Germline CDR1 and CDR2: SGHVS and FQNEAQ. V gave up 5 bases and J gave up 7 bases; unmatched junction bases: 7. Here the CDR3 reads CASSDRDFTGYTF. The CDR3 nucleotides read TGTGCCAGCAGCGACAGGGACTTTACTGGCTACACCTTC.

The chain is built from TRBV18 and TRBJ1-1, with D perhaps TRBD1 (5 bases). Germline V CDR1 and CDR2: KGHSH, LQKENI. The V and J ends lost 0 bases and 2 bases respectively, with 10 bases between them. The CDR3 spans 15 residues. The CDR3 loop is CASSPPTGFNTEAFF. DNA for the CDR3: TGTGCCAGCTCACCACCAACAGGATTCAACACTGAAGCTTTCTTT.

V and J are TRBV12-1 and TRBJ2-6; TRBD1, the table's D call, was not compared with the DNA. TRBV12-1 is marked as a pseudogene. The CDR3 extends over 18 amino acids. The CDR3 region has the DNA TGTGCCAGCAGCTGGCAACATGTAGGACAAAGTCGGGCCAACGTCCTGACTTTC. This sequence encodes CASSWQHVGQSRANVLTF.

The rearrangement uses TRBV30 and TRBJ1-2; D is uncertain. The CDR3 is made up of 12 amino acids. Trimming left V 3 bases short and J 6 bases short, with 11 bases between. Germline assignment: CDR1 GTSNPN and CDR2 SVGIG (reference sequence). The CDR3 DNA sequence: TGTGCCTGGAGCAATTCGGAGGATGGCTACACCTTC. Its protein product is CAWSNSEDGYTF.

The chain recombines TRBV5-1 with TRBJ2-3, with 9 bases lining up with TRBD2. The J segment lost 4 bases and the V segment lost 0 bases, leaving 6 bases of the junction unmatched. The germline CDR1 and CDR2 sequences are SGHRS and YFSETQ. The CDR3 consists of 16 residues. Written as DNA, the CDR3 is TGCGCCAGCAGCTTGGCCGCGGGGGGGCGCCCAGATACGCAGTATTTT. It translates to CASSLAAGGRPDTQYF.

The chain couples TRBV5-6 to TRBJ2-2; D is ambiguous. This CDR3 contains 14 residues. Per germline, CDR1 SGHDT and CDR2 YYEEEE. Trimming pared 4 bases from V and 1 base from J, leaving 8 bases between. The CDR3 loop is CASSPRLNTGELFF. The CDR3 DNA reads TGTGCCAGCAGCCCTCGTCTGAACACCGGGGAGCTGTTTTTT.

CDR3 sequence reads: CASSAGLTGSGNTIYF. The CDR3 nucleotides are TGTGCCAGCAGTGCGGGGCTCACGGGCTCTGGAAACACCATATATTTT. This chain links TRBV6-1 with TRBJ1-3; TRBD1 is a possible D gene (5 bases). Trimming pared 4 bases from V and 0 bases from J, leaving 13 bases between. The CDR3 contains 16 residues. CDR1 and CDR2 (germline): MNHNS, SASEGT.

CDR3 sequence: CASSPGALSGNTIYF. The CDR3 DNA sequence: TGTGCCAGCTCACCAGGGGCCCTCTCTGGAAACACCATATATTTT. The chain combines TRBV18 with TRBJ1-3, with D possibly TRBD1 on 5 matching bases. Trimming pared 2 bases from V and 0 bases from J, leaving 8 bases between. The germline V gene has CDR1 KGHSH and CDR2 LQKENI. This CDR3 contains 15 residues.

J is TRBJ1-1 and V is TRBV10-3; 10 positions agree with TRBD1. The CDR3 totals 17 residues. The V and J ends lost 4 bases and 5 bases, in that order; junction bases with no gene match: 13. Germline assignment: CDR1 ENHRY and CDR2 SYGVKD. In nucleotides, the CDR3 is TGTGCCATCAGTGTCGACAGGGGGCAAGAGGTAGTGACTGAAGCTTTCTTT. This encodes CAISVDRGQEVVTEAFF.

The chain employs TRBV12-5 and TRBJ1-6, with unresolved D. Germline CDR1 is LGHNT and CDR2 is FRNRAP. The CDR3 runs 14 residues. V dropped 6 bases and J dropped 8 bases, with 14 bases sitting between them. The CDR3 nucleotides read TGTGCTAGTGGCTCCGGGCTATCCGATTCACCCCTCCACTTT. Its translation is CASGSGLSDSPLHF.

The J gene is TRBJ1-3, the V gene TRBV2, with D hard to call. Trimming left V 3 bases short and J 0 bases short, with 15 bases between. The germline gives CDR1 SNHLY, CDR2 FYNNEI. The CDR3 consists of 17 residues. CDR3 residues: CASSEYSTRSSGNTIYF. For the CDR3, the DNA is TGTGCCAGCAGTGAGTACAGCACCAGGAGCTCTGGAAACACCATATATTTT.

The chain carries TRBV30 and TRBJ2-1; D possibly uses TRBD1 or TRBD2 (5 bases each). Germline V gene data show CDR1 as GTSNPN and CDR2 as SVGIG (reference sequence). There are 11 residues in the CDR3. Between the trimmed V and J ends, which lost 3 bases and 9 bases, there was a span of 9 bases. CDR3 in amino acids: CAWRGVGEQFF. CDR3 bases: TGTGCCTGGAGGGGGGTGGGTGAGCAGTTCTTC.

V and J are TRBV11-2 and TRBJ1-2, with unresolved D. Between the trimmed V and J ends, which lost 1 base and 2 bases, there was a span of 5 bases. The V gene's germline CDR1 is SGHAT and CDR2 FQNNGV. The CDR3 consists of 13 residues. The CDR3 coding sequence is TGTGCCAGCAGCTTAGGGCAGAACTATGGCTACACCTTC. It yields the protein CASSLGQNYGYTF.

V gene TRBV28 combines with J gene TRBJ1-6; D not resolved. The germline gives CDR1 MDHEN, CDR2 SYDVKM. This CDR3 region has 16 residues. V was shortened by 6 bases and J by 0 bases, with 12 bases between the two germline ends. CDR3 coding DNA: TGTGCCAGCAGCCCATCCGGAACCTCCTATAATTCACCCCTCCACTTT. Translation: CASSPSGTSYNSPLHF.

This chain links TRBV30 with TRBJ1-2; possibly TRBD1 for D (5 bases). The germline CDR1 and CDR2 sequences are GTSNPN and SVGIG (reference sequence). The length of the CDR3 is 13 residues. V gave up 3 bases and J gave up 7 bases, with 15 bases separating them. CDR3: CAWSGQSSSGYTF. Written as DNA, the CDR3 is TGTGCCTGGAGCGGACAAAGTTCGTCTGGCTACACCTTC.

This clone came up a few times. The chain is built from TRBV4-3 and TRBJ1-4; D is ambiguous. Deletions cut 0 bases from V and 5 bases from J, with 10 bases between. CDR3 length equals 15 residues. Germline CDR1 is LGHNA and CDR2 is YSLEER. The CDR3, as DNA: TGCGCCAGCAGCCAAGAGTTGCAGATAAATGAAAAACTGTTTTTT. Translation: CASSQELQINEKLFF.

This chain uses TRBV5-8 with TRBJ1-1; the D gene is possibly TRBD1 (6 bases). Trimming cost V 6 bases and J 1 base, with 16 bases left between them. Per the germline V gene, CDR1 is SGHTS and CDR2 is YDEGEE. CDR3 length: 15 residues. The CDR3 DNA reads TGTGCCAGCACCTATTTATTACAGGGGAACACTGAAGCTTTCTTT. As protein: CASTYLLQGNTEAFF.

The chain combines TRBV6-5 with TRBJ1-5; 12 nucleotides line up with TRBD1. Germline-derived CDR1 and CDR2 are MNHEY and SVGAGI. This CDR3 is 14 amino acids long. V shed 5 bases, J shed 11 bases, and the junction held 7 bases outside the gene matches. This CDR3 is CASSRDRGLSAQHF. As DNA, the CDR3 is TGTGCCAGCAGTCGGGACAGGGGGCTCTCAGCCCAGCATTTT.

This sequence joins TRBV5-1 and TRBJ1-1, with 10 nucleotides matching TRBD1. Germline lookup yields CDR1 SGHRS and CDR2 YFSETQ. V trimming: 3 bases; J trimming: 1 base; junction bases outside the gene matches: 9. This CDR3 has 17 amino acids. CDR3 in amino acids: CASSSFRQGAPNTEAFF. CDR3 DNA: TGCGCCAGCAGCTCCTTTAGACAGGGGGCTCCGAACACTGAAGCTTTCTTT.

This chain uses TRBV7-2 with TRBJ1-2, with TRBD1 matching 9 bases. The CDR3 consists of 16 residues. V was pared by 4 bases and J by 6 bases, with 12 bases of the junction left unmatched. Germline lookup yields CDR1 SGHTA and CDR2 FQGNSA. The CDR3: CASSSRVSTGGNGYTF. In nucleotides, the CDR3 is TGTGCCAGCAGCTCGAGGGTATCGACAGGGGGAAATGGCTACACCTTC.

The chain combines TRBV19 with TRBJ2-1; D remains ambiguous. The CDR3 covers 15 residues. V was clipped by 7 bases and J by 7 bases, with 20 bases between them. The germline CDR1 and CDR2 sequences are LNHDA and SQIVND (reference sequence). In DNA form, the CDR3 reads TGTGCCAGTACCCAAGCCTCCAGTCACCCGAATGAGCAGTTCTTC. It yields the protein CASTQASSHPNEQFF.

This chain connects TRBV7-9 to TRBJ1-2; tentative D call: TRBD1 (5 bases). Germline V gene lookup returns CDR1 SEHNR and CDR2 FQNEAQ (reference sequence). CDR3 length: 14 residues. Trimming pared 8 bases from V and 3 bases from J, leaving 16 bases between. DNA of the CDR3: TGTGCCAGCGGCTGGGAGGGGCGCGACTATGGCTACACCTTC. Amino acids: CASGWEGRDYGYTF.